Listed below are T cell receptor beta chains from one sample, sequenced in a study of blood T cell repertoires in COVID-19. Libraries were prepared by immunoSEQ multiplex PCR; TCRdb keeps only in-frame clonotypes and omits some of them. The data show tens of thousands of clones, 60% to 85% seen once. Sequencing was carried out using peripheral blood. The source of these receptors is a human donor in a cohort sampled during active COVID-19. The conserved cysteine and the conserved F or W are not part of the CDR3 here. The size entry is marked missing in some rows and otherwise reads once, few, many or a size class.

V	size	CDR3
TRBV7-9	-	ASSLETGVNNIQY
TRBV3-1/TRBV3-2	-	ASSLGAKTQY
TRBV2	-	ASSPGQGISEQF
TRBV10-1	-	ASSDGSSDTQY
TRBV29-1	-	SVEGGGSSYNEQF
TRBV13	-	ASSPPSGAPTQY
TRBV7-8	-	ASSLRAGQETQY
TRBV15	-	ATSRDVGTGRQPQH
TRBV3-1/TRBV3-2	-	ASSQVSGTQGLGANVLT
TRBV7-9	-	ASSLDSGKNTDTQY
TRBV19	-	ASRVPTGTGNTGELF
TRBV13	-	ASSPGQEYEQY
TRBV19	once	ASSQTVSQTLYT
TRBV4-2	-	ASSQEGGLSYNEQF
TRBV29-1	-	SGTSGTGAYEQY
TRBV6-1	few	ASSERWDRGEQY
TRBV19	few	ASSDTGQYEQY
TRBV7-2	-	ASQAAGGPGTDTQY
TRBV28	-	ASSSGSVQPQH
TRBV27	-	ASSLFPAENMNTEAF
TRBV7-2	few	ASSRGQGLNQPQH
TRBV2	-	ASSEGARGLWTGELF
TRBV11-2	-	ASSTAQGAREKLF
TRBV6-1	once	ASSEETLAGANVLT
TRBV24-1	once	ATSDPGQGEVYGYT
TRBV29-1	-	SVGDSTGVREKLF
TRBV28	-	ASSRGLMTEAF
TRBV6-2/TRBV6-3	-	ASSLLVGIAVVGYT
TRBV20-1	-	SAGTGETQY
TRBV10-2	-	ASSEPQGGTYNSPLH
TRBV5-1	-	ASSQGFDEQY
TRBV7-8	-	ASSRTGDQTQY
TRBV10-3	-	AIRGQYDEAF
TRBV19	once	ASSFAGTSGRISYEQY
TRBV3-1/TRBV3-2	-	ASSQNRDRAAF
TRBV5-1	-	ASSQDRAGEKLF
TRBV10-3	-	AISESLITEQY
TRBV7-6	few	ASSSELAGGNEQY